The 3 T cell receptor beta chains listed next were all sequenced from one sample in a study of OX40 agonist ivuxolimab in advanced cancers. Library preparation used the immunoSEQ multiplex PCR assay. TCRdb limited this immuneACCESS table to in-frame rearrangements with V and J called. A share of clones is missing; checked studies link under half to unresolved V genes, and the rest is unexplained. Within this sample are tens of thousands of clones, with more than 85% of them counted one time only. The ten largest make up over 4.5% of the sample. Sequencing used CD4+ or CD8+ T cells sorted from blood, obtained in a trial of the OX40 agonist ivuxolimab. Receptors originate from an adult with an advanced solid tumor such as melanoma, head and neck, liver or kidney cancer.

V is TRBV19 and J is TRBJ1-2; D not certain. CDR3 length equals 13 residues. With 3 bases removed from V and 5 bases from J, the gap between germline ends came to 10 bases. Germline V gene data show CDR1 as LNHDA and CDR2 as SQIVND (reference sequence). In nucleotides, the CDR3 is TGTGCCAGTAGTATTTTCCCAACTTATGGCTACACCTTC. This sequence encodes CASSIFPTYGYTF.

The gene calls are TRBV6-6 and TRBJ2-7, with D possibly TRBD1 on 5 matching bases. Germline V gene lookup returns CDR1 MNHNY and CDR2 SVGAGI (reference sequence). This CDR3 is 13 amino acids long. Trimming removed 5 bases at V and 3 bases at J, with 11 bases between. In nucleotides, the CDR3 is TGTGCCAGCAGTCGATCAGGGTACTACGAGCAGTACGTC. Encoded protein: CASSRSGYYEQYV.

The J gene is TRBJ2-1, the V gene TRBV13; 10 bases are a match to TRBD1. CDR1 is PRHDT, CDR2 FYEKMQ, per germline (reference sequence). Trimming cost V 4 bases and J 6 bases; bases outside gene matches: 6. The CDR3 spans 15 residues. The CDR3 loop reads CASSSGQGVVNEQFF. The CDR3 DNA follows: TGTGCCAGCAGCTCTGGACAGGGGGTTGTCAATGAGCAGTTCTTC. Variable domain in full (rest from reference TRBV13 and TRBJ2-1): AAGVIQSPRHLIKEKRETATLKCYPIPRHDTVYWYQQGPGQDPQFLISFYEKMQSDKGSIPDRFSAQQFSDYHSELNMSSLELGDSALYFCASSSGQGVVNEQFFGPGTRLTVL.